This entry concerns a single T cell receptor beta chain. Its antigen is unknown. The sample originates from a study of T cell responses to AZD1222 COVID-19 vaccine. Profiled with immunoSEQ multiplex PCR; TCRdb holds only in-frame clones, not every one. Among about 85,000 clones, about 87% were seen once, and the ten largest hold about 16%. General study results and limits: Spike-specific TCR breadth and depth went up after people got two AZD1222 doses.

CDR3 length equals 17 residues. The V and J ends lost 1 base and 7 bases respectively, with 18 bases between them. Germline lookup yields CDR1 SGDLS and CDR2 YYNGEE. The sequence derives from an adult in good health. V usage is TRBV9 and J usage is TRBJ1-6; D not certain. Sequenced here: peripheral blood, sampled on day 0 of AZD1222 vaccination. In DNA form, the CDR3 reads TGTGCCAGCAGCGTAACGATGCGGGGAAGTCAGAATTCACCCCTCCACTTT. This gives the protein CASSVTMRGSQNSPLHF.